This T cell receptor beta chain was recorded in a study of technical replicates of blood from a few donors. Germline-derived CDR1 and CDR2 are LGHNA and YSLEER. The V end was cut by 3 bases, the J end by 8 bases, with 16 bases between. The CDR3 totals 14 residues. Some clones are missing from TCRdb's copy, which holds only in-frame ones; the method was immunoSEQ multiplex PCR. The sample includes roughly 45,000 clones, roughly nine tenths of them seen just once. The sequence derives from a human donor in good health. Some clones in this sample may be carry-over from other donors' samples. V gene TRBV4-3 combines with J gene TRBJ1-2, with D perhaps TRBD1 (5 bases). The sequenced sample consisted of PBMCs. The CDR3 reads CASSQGLMQGGYTF. CDR3 coding DNA: TGCGCCAGCAGCCAGGGCCTGATGCAGGGAGGCTACACCTTC.